This entry lists 9 T cell receptor beta chains sequenced from one sample in a study of blood T cells in healthy people across ages. The second PCR ran roughly 7 to 11 cycles with a sample-barcoded 5' primer and J-beta primers. TCRdb recomputed calls from the 5' RACE reads with MiXCR, one row per CDR3 protein. The sample contains about 600,000 distinct CDR3 sequences, 45% to 55% of which appear only once. The sequenced sample was blood. Receptors were obtained from a man older than 75 in good health.

The table lists this clonotype with a count of one. The chain is built from TRBV7-8 and TRBJ2-3; the match to TRBD2 covers 8 bases. CDR1 SGHVS and CDR2 FQNEAQ come from the germline V gene. CDR3 size: 17 residues. With 5 bases clipped from V and 0 bases from J, the junction kept 10 bases outside the gene matches. CDR3 amino acids: CASSTEASGGSTDTQYF. The CDR3 DNA reads as TGTGCCAGCAGCACCGAGGCCAGCGGGGGAAGCACAGATACGCAGTATTTT.

This clonotype was seen only a few times. The chain couples TRBV20-1 to TRBJ2-3, with TRBD2 matching over 9 bases. V gave up 3 bases and J gave up 0 bases; unmatched junction bases: 4. Germline V gives CDR1 DFQATT, CDR2 SNEGSKA (reference sequence). CDR3 length equals 15 residues. The CDR3 DNA is TGCAGTGCTAGCGGACTAGCGACTAGCACAGATACGCAGTATTTT. Translating it yields CSASGLATSTDTQYF.

This clonotype was counted many times. This chain links TRBV4-2 with TRBJ2-7; perhaps TRBD1 as D (6 bases). Deletions cut 1 base from V and 6 bases from J, with 19 bases between. The length of the CDR3 is 16 residues. Germline assignment: CDR1 LGHNA and CDR2 YNFKEQ. The chain's CDR3 is CASSQANGQRGAEQYF. The DNA of the CDR3 is TGTGCCAGCAGCCAAGCCAATGGACAGAGAGGGGCCGAGCAGTACTTC.

This clonotype appeared a single time. The chain joins TRBV5-6 to TRBJ2-7; TRBD1 matches at 8 bases. Per the germline V gene, CDR1 is SGHDT and CDR2 is YYEEEE. The trim removed 2 bases at V and 3 bases at J, leaving 7 bases unmatched. The CDR3 is 15 residues long. The DNA for the CDR3 is TGTGCCAGCAGCTTAGCACGGACAGGGAACTACGAGCAGTACTTC. Encoded protein: CASSLARTGNYEQYF.

The rearrangement uses TRBV20-1 and TRBJ2-3; D gene unclear. The CDR3 runs to 11 residues. CDR1 and CDR2 (germline): DFQATT, SNEGSKA (reference sequence). With 5 bases removed from V and 2 bases from J, the gap between germline ends came to 5 bases. CDR3 nucleotides: TGCAGTGCTTACTCCACAGATACGCAGTATTTT. This translates into CSAYSTDTQYF.

The V gene is TRBV7-9, the J gene TRBJ2-5, with TRBD1 as a possible D gene (6 bases). Germline V gene data show CDR1 as SEHNR and CDR2 as FQNEAQ (reference sequence). The CDR3 is 14 residues long. V lost 5 bases and J 4 bases, leaving 14 bases between the germline ends. For the CDR3, the DNA is TGTGCCAGCAGCGCCACGCAGGGGAGAGAGACCCAGTACTTC. Encoded protein: CASSATQGRETQYF.

This clonotype came up a few times. The rearrangement joins TRBV4-3 to TRBJ1-1, with 10 bases aligning to TRBD1. Trimming removed 4 bases from V and 7 bases from J; junction bases left unmatched: 6. The CDR3 spans 14 residues. Germline V gene sequence: CDR1 LGHNA, CDR2 YSLEER. CDR3 protein: CASSRGTGDFEAFF. In DNA form, the CDR3 reads TGCGCCAGCAGCCGGGGGACAGGGGATTTTGAAGCTTTCTTT.

This clonotype came up a few times. The rearrangement uses TRBV4-3 and TRBJ2-6; D possibly corresponds to TRBD2 (5 bases). Germline V gene lookup returns CDR1 LGHNA and CDR2 YSLEER. V lost 0 bases, J lost 0 bases, and 9 bases lay in between. The CDR3 spans 17 residues. The CDR3 sequence is CASSQELGSSGANVLTF. The CDR3 DNA follows: TGCGCCAGCAGCCAAGAGTTGGGGAGCTCTGGGGCCAACGTCCTGACTTTC.

V gene TRBV4-1 combines with J gene TRBJ2-1; 9 nucleotides agree with TRBD1. After removal of 5 bases from V and 5 bases from J, the junction contained 10 bases not matched to a gene. The germline CDR1 and CDR2 sequences are MGHRA and YSYEKL. The CDR3 sequence is 16 residues long. The CDR3 spells CASSGGTGQGHNEQFF. The CDR3 DNA sequence: TGCGCCAGCAGCGGAGGTACGGGACAGGGCCACAATGAGCAGTTCTTC.